This entry features one TCR beta chain sequence. Germline loops: CDR1 MNHEY, CDR2 SVGEGT. V shed 2 bases and J 5 bases; nucleotides not matched to a gene: 3. This CDR3 is 17 amino acids long. The data are from a study of blood T cell repertoires in COVID-19. At the level of the study: Researchers got acute and convalescent COVID-19 samples from the United States, Italy and Spain. Sources were T cells, B-cell-depleted T cells, or PBMCs; the material itself was cDNA or gDNA.

Seattle's enrolled individuals joined amid active infection and were then monitored longitudinally. In the original analysis: Amplification with reference gene primers provided the estimates of nucleated cell counts. Generated by immunoSEQ multiplex PCR, the TCRdb table keeps only in-frame clones and is missing some. V, J and clone size are taken as reported in that table, and D and trimming were inferred from the DNA itself. The data show a few hundred thousand clones, about 85% seen once. The sequenced sample consisted of peripheral blood. The clonotype was recovered from a human donor with COVID-19, enrolled during active disease. The donor label of this sample is uncertain. This sequence joins TRBV6-2 or TRBV6-3 and TRBJ2-1, with 16 bases that match TRBD2. The CDR3 loop reads CASSYAGTSGRDNEQFF. CDR3 nucleotide sequence: TGTGCCAGCAGTTACGCCGGGACTAGCGGGAGGGACAATGAGCAGTTCTTC.